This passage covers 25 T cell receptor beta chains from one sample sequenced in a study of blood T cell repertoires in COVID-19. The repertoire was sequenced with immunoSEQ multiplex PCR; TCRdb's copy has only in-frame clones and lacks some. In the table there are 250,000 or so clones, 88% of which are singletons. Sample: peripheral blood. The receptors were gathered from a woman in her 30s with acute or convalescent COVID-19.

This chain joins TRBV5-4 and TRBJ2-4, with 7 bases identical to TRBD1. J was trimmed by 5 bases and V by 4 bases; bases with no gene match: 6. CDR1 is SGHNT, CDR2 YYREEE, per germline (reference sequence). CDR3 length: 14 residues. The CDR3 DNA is TGTGCCAGCAGCCGTGTAGGACAGGAAAACATTCAGTACTTC. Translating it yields CASSRVGQENIQYF.

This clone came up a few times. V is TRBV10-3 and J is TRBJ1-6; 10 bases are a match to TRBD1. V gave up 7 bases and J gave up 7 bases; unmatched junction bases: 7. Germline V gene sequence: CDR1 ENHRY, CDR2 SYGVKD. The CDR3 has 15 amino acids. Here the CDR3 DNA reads TGTGCCATCACCTCCGGACAGGGGGGAAATTCACCCCTCCACTTT. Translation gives CAITSGQGGNSPLHF.

The CDR3 bases are TGTGCCAGCAGCCAAGAGCCTAGCGGGTACAATGAGCAGTTCTTC. Amino acid sequence: CASSQEPSGYNEQFF. This chain links TRBV4-2 with TRBJ2-1; TRBD2 agrees at 8 bases. CDR1 LGHNA and CDR2 YNFKEQ come from the germline V gene. Trimming cost V 0 bases and J 4 bases; bases outside gene matches: 2. There are 15 residues in the CDR3.

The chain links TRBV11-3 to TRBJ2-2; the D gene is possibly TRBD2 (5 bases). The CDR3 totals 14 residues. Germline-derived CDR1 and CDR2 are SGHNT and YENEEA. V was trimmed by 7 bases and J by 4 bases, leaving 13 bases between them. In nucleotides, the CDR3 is TGTGCCAGCACGACAACTAGAAGCACCGGGGAGCTGTTTTTT. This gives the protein CASTTTRSTGELFF.

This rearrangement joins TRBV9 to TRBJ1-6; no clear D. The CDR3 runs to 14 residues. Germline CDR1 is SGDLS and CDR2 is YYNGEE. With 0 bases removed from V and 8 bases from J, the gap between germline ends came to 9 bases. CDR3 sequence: CASSVATSDSPLHF. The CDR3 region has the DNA TGTGCCAGCAGCGTAGCTACCTCCGATTCACCCCTCCACTTT.

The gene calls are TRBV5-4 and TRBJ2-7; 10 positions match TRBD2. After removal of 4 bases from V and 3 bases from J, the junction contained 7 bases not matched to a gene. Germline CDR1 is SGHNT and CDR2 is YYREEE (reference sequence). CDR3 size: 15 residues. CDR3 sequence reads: CASSPQAGGFYEQYF. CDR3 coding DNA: TGTGCCAGCAGCCCTCAAGCGGGAGGGTTCTACGAGCAGTACTTC.

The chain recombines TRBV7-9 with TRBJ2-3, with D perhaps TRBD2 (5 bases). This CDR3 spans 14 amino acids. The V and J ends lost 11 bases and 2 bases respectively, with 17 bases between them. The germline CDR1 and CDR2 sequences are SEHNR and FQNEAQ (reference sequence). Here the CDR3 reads CALSQRLPTDTQYF. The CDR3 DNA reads TGTGCCTTGTCCCAGCGGCTTCCCACAGATACGCAGTATTTT.

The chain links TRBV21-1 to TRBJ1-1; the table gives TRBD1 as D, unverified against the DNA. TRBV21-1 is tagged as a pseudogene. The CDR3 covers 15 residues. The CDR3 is CASSKEGERSTEAFF. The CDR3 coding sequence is TGTGCCAGCAGCAAAGAAGGGGAACGGAGCACTGAAGCTTTCTTT.

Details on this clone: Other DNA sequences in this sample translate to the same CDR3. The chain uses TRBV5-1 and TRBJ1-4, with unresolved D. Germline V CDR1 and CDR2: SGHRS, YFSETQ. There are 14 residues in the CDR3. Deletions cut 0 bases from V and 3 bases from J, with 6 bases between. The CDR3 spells CASSLGGSNEKLFF. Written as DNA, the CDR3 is TGCGCCAGCAGCTTGGGTGGCTCTAATGAAAAACTGTTTTTT.

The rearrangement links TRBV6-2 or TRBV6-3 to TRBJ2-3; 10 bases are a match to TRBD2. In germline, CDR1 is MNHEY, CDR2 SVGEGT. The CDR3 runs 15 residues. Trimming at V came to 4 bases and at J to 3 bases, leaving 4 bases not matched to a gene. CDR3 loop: CASSSASGSTDTQYF. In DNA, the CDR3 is TGTGCCAGCAGTTCGGCTAGCGGGAGTACAGATACGCAGTATTTT.

For the CDR3, the DNA is TGTGCCAGCAGTGAATCAGCGGGGGGCGATAATGAAAAACTGTTTTTT. It specifies CASSESAGGDNEKLFF. This chain links TRBV25-1 with TRBJ1-4; perhaps TRBD1 as D (6 bases). Trimming shortened V by 1 base and J by 4 bases, and 13 bases separated the two germline ends. Looked up from germline, CDR1 is MGHDK and CDR2 is SYGVNS. The CDR3 totals 16 residues.

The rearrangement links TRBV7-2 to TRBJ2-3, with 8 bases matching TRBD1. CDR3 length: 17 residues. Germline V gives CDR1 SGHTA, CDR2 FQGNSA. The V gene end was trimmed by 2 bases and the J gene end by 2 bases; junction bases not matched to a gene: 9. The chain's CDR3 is CASSLRQGTQYTDTQYF. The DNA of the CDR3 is TGTGCCAGCAGCTTAAGACAGGGGACCCAATACACAGATACGCAGTATTTT.

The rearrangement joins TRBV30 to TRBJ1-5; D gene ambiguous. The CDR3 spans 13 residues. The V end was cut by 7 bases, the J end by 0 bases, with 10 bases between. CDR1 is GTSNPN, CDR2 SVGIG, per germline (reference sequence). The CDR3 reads CAFGQVSNQPQHF. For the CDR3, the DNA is TGTGCCTTTGGGCAGGTTAGCAATCAGCCCCAGCATTTT.

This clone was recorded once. The CDR3 protein is CASSLVRDREAFF. The CDR3 DNA follows: TGTGCCAGCAGCTTGGTGCGGGACAGAGAAGCTTTCTTT. This rearrangement joins TRBV5-5 to TRBJ1-1; the match to TRBD1 covers 7 bases. Germline assignment: CDR1 SGHKS and CDR2 YYEKEE (reference sequence). The trim removed 0 bases at V and 8 bases at J, leaving 4 bases unmatched. The CDR3 spans 13 residues.

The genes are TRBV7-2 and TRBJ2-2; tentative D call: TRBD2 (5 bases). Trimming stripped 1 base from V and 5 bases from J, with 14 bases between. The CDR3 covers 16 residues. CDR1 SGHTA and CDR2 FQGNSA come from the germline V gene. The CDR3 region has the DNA TGTGCCAGCAGCTTAGATCCGGGAACCACTACCGGGGAGCTGTTTTTT. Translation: CASSLDPGTTTGELFF.

The CDR3 coding sequence is TGTGCCAGCAGCCGTATTCGAGACGAGCAGTACTTC. Translation gives CASSRIRDEQYF. The gene calls are TRBV7-6 and TRBJ2-7; D call uncertain. The CDR3 covers 12 residues. Trimming took off 5 bases at V and 5 bases at J, with 10 bases between the two ends. CDR1 is SGHVS, CDR2 FNYEAQ, per germline.

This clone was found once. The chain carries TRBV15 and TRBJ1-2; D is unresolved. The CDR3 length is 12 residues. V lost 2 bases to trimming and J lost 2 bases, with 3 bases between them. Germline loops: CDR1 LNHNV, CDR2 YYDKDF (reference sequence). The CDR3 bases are TGTGCCACCAGCAGACGGAACTATGGCTACACCTTC. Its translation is CATSRRNYGYTF.

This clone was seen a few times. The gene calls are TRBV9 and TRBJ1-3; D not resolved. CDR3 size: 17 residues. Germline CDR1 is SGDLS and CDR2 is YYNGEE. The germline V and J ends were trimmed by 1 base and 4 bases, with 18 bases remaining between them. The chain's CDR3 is CASSVMPGTTLGNTIYF. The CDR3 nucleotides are TGTGCCAGCAGCGTAATGCCAGGAACCACTCTGGGAAACACCATATATTTT.

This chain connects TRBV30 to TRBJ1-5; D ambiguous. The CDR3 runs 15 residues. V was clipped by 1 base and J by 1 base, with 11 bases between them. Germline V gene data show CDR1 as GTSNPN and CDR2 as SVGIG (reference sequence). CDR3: CAWSGRGRSNQPQHF. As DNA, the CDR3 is TGTGCCTGGAGTGGGAGAGGGCGGAGCAATCAGCCCCAGCATTTT.

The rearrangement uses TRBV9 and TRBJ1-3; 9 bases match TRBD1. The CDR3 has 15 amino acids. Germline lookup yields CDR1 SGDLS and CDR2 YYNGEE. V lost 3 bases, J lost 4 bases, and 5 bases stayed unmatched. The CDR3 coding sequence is TGTGCCAGCAGCGCCCCCGGGACAGGGGGAAACACCATATATTTT. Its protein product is CASSAPGTGGNTIYF.

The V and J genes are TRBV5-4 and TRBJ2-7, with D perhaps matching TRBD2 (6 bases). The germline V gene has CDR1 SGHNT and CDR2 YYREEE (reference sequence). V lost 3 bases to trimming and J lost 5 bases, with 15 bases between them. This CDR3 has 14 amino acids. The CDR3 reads CASSWRGPRNEQYF. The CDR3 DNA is TGTGCCAGCAGCTGGAGGGGTCCGAGGAACGAGCAGTACTTC.

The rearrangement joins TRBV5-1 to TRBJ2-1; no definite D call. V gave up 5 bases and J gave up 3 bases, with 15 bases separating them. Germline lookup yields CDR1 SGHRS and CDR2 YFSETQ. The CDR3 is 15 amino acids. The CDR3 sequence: CASSHIPENYNEQFF. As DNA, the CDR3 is TGCGCCAGCAGTCATATACCCGAGAACTACAATGAGCAGTTCTTC. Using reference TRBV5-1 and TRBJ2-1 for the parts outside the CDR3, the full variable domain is KAGVTQTPRYLIKTRGQQVTLSCSPISGHRSVSWYQQTPGQGLQFLFEYFSETQRNKGNFPGRFSGRQFSNSRSEMNVSTLELGDSALYLCASSHIPENYNEQFFGPGTRLTVL.

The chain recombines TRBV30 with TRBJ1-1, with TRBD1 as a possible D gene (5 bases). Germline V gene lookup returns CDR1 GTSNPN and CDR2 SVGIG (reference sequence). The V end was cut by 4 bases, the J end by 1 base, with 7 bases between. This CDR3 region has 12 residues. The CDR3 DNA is TGTGCCTGGACCGGGGGGAACACTGAAGCTTTCTTT. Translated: CAWTGGNTEAFF.

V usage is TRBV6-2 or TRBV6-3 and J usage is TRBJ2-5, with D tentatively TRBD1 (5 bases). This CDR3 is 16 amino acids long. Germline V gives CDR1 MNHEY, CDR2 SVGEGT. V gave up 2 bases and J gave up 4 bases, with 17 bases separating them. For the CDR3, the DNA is TGTGCCAGCAGTTACCCCAGGACAACCACCCTAGAGACCCAGTACTTC. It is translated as CASSYPRTTTLETQYF.

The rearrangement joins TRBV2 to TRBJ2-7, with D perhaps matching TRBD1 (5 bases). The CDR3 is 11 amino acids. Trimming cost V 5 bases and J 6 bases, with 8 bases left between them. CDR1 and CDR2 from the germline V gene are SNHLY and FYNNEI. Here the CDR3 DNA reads TGTGCCAGCAGTAACAGGATCGAGCAGTACTTC. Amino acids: CASSNRIEQYF.